This T cell receptor (beta chain) was recovered during a study of T cells after yellow fever vaccination. Study background: SMART-Seq v4 Ultra Low Input prepared libraries from low-cell fractions.

Study-wide findings and caveats: Most primary-vaccination clones reappeared after the booster (approximately 95% CD4, about 87% CD8).

In TCRdb, the 5' RACE reads were re-called with MiXCR into one record per CDR3 protein. The sample shows 35,000 to 55,000 distinct CDR3 sequences, almost 7% of them seen only once. This TCR was recovered from a man aged 25-45 years who received the YFV17D yellow fever vaccine. Sequencing used CD8+ T cells not binding an NS4B(214-222) dextramer, sorted from PBMCs, obtained 45 days after the yellow fever booster vaccination.

CDR3 protein: CASSYQAGGPVETQYF. In DNA form, the CDR3 reads TGCGCCAGCAGCTACCAAGCGGGAGGGCCCGTAGAGACCCAGTACTTC. This chain connects TRBV5-1 to TRBJ2-5; 10 bases fit TRBD2. Germline-derived CDR1 and CDR2 are SGHRS and YFSETQ. V lost 3 bases to trimming and J lost 4 bases; unmatched junction nucleotides: 9. The CDR3 consists of 16 residues.